The 23 T cell receptor beta chains below were found in one sample sequenced in a study of blood T cell repertoires in COVID-19 (dated by TCRdb to 2018 to 2021). Library prep was done by the immunoSEQ multiplex PCR assay. The source is immuneACCESS, and TCRdb retained only in-frame sequences with V and J called. Part of the clones is not carried over; for the studies checked, unresolved V genes explain less than half of this, and the remainder is unexplained. The table for this sample lists about 100,000 clones; about nine tenths of them were counted only once. The leading ten clones occupy around 6% of the sample. Input material: peripheral blood. Every receptor here comes from a man aged 65 to 79 with acute or convalescent COVID-19.

The sample holds one count of this clone. The rearrangement uses TRBV28 and TRBJ1-3, with 11 bases fitting TRBD1. Germline values: CDR1 MDHEN, CDR2 SYDVKM. V lost 5 bases, J lost 1 base, and 1 base stayed unmatched. CDR3 length: 15 amino acids. The CDR3 loop is CASSGTGGSGNTIYF. As DNA, the CDR3 is TGTGCCAGCAGTGGGACAGGGGGTTCTGGAAACACCATATATTTT. Drawing the rest from reference TRBV28 and TRBJ1-3, the complete variable domain is DVKVTQSSRYLVKRTGEKVFLECVQDMDHENMFWYRQDPGLGLRLIYFSYDVKMKEKGDIPEGYSVSREKKERFSLILESASTNQTSMYLCASSGTGGSGNTIYFGEGSWLTVV.

This chain joins TRBV28 and TRBJ2-6; 15 nucleotides agree with TRBD2. The CDR3 has 15 amino acids. The trim removed 8 bases at V and 4 bases at J, leaving 0 bases unmatched. CDR1 MDHEN and CDR2 SYDVKM come from the germline V gene. CDR3 DNA: TGTGCCAGCGGGACTAGCGGGAGGGGGGCCAACGTCCTGACTTTC. Its protein is CASGTSGRGANVLTF.

The chain employs TRBV10-1 and TRBJ1-2, with 12 positions matching TRBD1. Germline CDR1 and CDR2: WNHNN and SYGVQD (reference sequence). Trimming at V came to 6 bases and at J to 2 bases, leaving 13 bases not matched to a gene. The CDR3 extends over 18 amino acids. CDR3 sequence (DNA): TGCGCCAGCAGCCAAAGTGGGGGACAGGGGGCGGAAAACTATGGCTACACCTTC. Its protein product is CASSQSGGQGAENYGYTF.

This CDR3 reads CASTYPSGANVLTF. The CDR3 DNA reads TGTGCGAGTACGTATCCCTCTGGGGCCAACGTCCTGACTTTC. The chain combines TRBV6-5 with TRBJ2-6, with no clear D. The CDR3 is made up of 14 amino acids. The germline V gene encodes CDR1 MNHEY and CDR2 SVGAGI.

The chain uses TRBV27 and TRBJ1-4; D is ambiguous. The V gene lost 6 bases and the J gene lost 1 base, with 15 bases spanning the gap. Germline loops: CDR1 MNHEY, CDR2 SMNVEV (reference sequence). The CDR3 totals 16 residues. CDR3 in DNA: TGTGCCAGCAGGCGAGATATAGGAGGAACTAATGAAAAACTGTTTTTT. Translated: CASRRDIGGTNEKLFF.

The gene calls are TRBV5-4 and TRBJ2-1, with 10 nucleotides matching TRBD2. Germline CDR1 is SGHNT and CDR2 is YYREEE (reference sequence). The CDR3 extends over 15 amino acids. J lost 7 bases, V lost 4 bases, and 8 bases had no gene match. DNA of the CDR3: TGTGCCAGCAGCCAAGCTAGCGGGAGTTTGAATGAGCAGTTCTTC. Translating it yields CASSQASGSLNEQFF.

V usage is TRBV30 and J usage is TRBJ2-5; D unclear. The CDR3 consists of 12 residues. CDR1 and CDR2 (germline): GTSNPN, SVGIG (reference sequence). Trimming stripped 0 bases from V and 6 bases from J, with 8 bases between. The CDR3 protein is CAWSVQEQTQYF. CDR3 nucleotides: TGTGCCTGGAGTGTCCAGGAACAGACCCAGTACTTC. The full variable domain, with the rest looked up from reference TRBV30 and TRBJ2-5, is SQTIHQWPATLVQPVGSPLSLECTVEGTSNPNLYWYRQAAGRGLQLLFYSVGIGQISSEVPQNLSASRPQDRQFILSSKKLLLSDSGFYLCAWSVQEQTQYFGPGTRLLVL.

This chain joins TRBV5-5 and TRBJ2-3; 11 bases are shared with TRBD2. Germline CDR1 SGHKS, CDR2 YYEKEE (reference sequence). V lost 7 bases, J lost 4 bases, and 20 bases stayed unmatched. This CDR3 is built from 19 residues. CDR3 sequence: CASSPRVAGGPSRADTQYF. As DNA, the CDR3 is TGTGCCAGCTCCCCAAGGGTAGCGGGAGGGCCCTCGAGGGCAGATACGCAGTATTTT.

This clone was seen only once. The chain has TRBV7-9 and TRBJ1-3; D gene uncertain. The CDR3 totals 11 residues. Germline V CDR1 and CDR2: SEHNR, FQNEAQ (reference sequence). The V gene lost 3 bases and the J gene lost 11 bases, with 8 bases spanning the gap. The DNA of the CDR3 is TGTGCCAGCAGCTTGGCGGATCCCATATATTTT. Protein: CASSLADPIYF.

The chain carries TRBV27 and TRBJ2-6, with D unclear. Germline lookup yields CDR1 MNHEY and CDR2 SMNVEV (reference sequence). CDR3 size: 17 residues. The V and J ends lost 1 base and 0 bases respectively, with 10 bases between them. The CDR3 is CASSLYVQASGANVLTF. The CDR3 bases are TGTGCCAGCAGTTTATACGTGCAGGCCTCTGGGGCCAACGTCCTGACTTTC.

This clone was observed a single time. The chain uses TRBV12-5 and TRBJ2-1; 9 nucleotides align to TRBD1. In germline, CDR1 is LGHNT, CDR2 FRNRAP. The CDR3 has 16 amino acids. The ends lost 3 bases at V and 12 bases at J; junction bases unmatched: 15. The CDR3 sequence is CASGLRPGQGKRGQFF. The CDR3 DNA sequence: TGTGCTAGTGGTTTAAGACCGGGACAGGGAAAAAGAGGGCAGTTCTTC.

The V gene is TRBV2, the J gene TRBJ2-3; 10 bases fit TRBD2. Unmatched junction bases numbered 4, after V lost 8 bases and J lost 8 bases. The CDR3 has 12 residues. Germline lookup yields CDR1 SNHLY and CDR2 FYNNEI. The CDR3 reads CASGAGGGTQYF. The CDR3 DNA reads as TGTGCCAGCGGAGCGGGGGGGGGTACGCAGTATTTT.

CDR3 nucleotide sequence: TGTGCCAGCAGCCCCAGGGTAAACACTGAAGCTTTCTTT. Its protein is CASSPRVNTEAFF. The chain joins TRBV11-2 to TRBJ1-1; D is perhaps TRBD1 (5 bases). CDR1 is SGHAT, CDR2 FQNNGV, per germline. The CDR3 loop spans 13 amino acids. V dropped 5 bases and J dropped 2 bases, with 9 bases sitting between them.

The chain employs TRBV4-1 and TRBJ2-7; maybe TRBD2 (6 bases). Germline V CDR1 and CDR2: MGHRA, YSYEKL. V was clipped by 1 base and J by 2 bases, with 18 bases between them. This CDR3 is 17 amino acids long. The CDR3 reads CASSQVRGGDATYEQYF. Written as DNA, the CDR3 is TGCGCCAGCAGCCAAGTCCGTGGCGGGGACGCCACCTACGAGCAGTACTTC.

The rearrangement uses TRBV24-1 and TRBJ2-1, with 10 bases that match TRBD1. The CDR3 loop spans 15 amino acids. J was trimmed by 5 bases and V by 1 base; bases with no gene match: 1. The germline V gene encodes CDR1 KGHDR and CDR2 SFDVKD. The chain's CDR3 is CATSDFGTGDNEQFF. As DNA, the CDR3 is TGTGCCACCAGTGATTTTGGGACAGGGGACAATGAGCAGTTCTTC.

The rearrangement joins TRBV12-3 or TRBV12-4 to TRBJ2-1; D is unresolved. The V and J ends lost 6 bases and 4 bases respectively, with 10 bases between them. The CDR3 runs to 13 residues. DNA of the CDR3: TGTGCCAGCAGGCGACTCCGTTACAATGAGCAGTTCTTC. Translation gives CASRRLRYNEQFF.

This clone was observed a single time. V usage is TRBV4-1 and J usage is TRBJ2-3; 10 nucleotides match TRBD2. Looked up from germline, CDR1 is MGHRA and CDR2 is YSYEKL. The junction had 6 bases not matched to a gene; V was cut back by 0 bases and J by 3 bases. This CDR3 region has 17 residues. Here the CDR3 reads CASSQDHVAGGTDTQYF. The DNA of the CDR3 is TGCGCCAGCAGCCAAGATCACGTAGCGGGGGGAACAGATACGCAGTATTTT.

The J gene is TRBJ1-1, the V gene TRBV28; D is unclear. V lost 1 base, J lost 8 bases, and 5 bases lay in between. CDR1 MDHEN and CDR2 SYDVKM come from the germline V gene. The CDR3 is 11 residues long. This chain's CDR3 is CASSLLTEAFF. The CDR3 coding sequence is TGTGCCAGCAGTTTATTGACAGAAGCTTTCTTT. Complete variable domain (other parts from reference TRBV28 and TRBJ1-1): DVKVTQSSRYLVKRTGEKVFLECVQDMDHENMFWYRQDPGLGLRLIYFSYDVKMKEKGDIPEGYSVSREKKERFSLILESASTNQTSMYLCASSLLTEAFFGQGTRLTVV.

The V gene is TRBV7-2, the J gene TRBJ1-1; 7 nucleotides align to TRBD1. The germline CDR1 and CDR2 sequences are SGHTA and FQGNSA. The CDR3 spans 15 residues. V was pared by 5 bases and J by 3 bases, with 9 bases of the junction left unmatched. For the CDR3, the DNA is TGTGCCAGCAGCCCGAGGACAGGAACCTACACTGAAGCTTTCTTT. Its protein is CASSPRTGTYTEAFF.

This rearrangement joins TRBV5-8 to TRBJ2-3, with D unresolved. Germline V gene sequence: CDR1 SGHTS, CDR2 YDEGEE. V was cut by 5 bases and J by 7 bases, with 11 bases left in between. The CDR3 is 12 residues long. The CDR3 sequence: CASRTLEHTQYF. The CDR3 DNA is TGTGCCAGCAGGACGCTAGAACATACGCAGTATTTT.

This sequence joins TRBV11-3 and TRBJ1-5; no clear D. In germline, CDR1 is SGHNT, CDR2 YENEEA. Trimming left V 2 bases short and J 7 bases short, with 9 bases between. The CDR3 consists of 13 residues. This CDR3 reads CASSLSTGQPQHF. CDR3 DNA sequence: TGTGCCAGCAGCTTATCCACGGGGCAGCCCCAGCATTTT.

The rearrangement links TRBV19 to TRBJ1-5, with no clear D. The CDR3 has 17 amino acids. Germline V CDR1 and CDR2: LNHDA, SQIVND (reference sequence). V was shortened by 3 bases and J by 1 base, with 16 bases between the two germline ends. The CDR3 spells CASSIVVSQRSNQPQHF. CDR3 in DNA: TGTGCCAGTAGTATTGTAGTGTCTCAGCGCAGCAATCAGCCCCAGCATTTT.

The CDR3 loop is CASSESRSSYNEQFF. In DNA, the CDR3 is TGCGCCAGCAGTGAGTCGAGGAGCTCCTACAATGAGCAGTTCTTC. The chain uses TRBV10-2 and TRBJ2-1; D is undetermined. There are 15 residues in the CDR3. Germline CDR1 reads WSHSY; CDR2 reads SAAADI. Trimming stripped 0 bases from V and 0 bases from J, with 6 bases between.